Below, one TCR beta chain is given with its context. Its cognate antigen has yet to be identified. Its ends do not fully match the called genes, so a read error is possible. The CDR3 holds 16 amino acids from the cysteine to the phenylalanine. This entry keeps only the CDR3 DNA: 48 bases, framed from base 1. The CDR1 and CDR2 encoded by the germline V gene are SGHAT and FQNNGV. The method behind the library was multiplex PCR. Sequenced using an Illumina HiSeq 2500. Following protocols modified from ARM-PCR, the researchers constructed TCRbeta libraries through three rounds of nested PCR with primers (Table S4). Before sequencing, PCR products of 200-500 bp were excised from the gel and purified with the QIAquick gel extraction kit. In the authors' own workflow: Reads were cleaned using Trimmomatic, were merged into complete CDR3 sequences using FLASH, and were assigned to V(D)J germline segments using MiTCR. Clonal diversity was calculated as the inverse Simpson's index using VDJtools. In-frame sequences without a premature stop codon were defined as productive reads. The public reads were reprocessed in TCRdb via fastp at Q25 and MiXCR, keeping in-frame beta chains. Entries are consolidated by CDR3 protein sequence, retaining the most common genes and DNA. V and J calls and clone size were set by TCRdb, not the authors. The sample profile shows 70,000 to 80,000 distinct CDR3 sequences; about two thirds of them were found once. 8.5% to 10% of the sample comes from the top ten.

RNA was isolated from bulk, unsorted tissue, and RNA quality was assessed with a NanoDrop ND-1000 and an Agilent 2100. All donors had newly diagnosed lung cancer, had not received prior chemotherapy, and were admitted for thoracic surgery in China between August and November 2014. Patients with previous radiotherapy or chemotherapy, or with another concurrent cancer, were excluded from the study. Surgical tissue pieces of about 1-2.3 cm3 were preserved in RNAlater solution and stored at -80 °C until use. These data originate in a study of tumor and adjacent non-tumor tissue in lung cancer (dated by TCRdb to 2017 to 2018). Turning to the overall study: The cohort included approximately 13 adenocarcinoma, a couple of squamous cell carcinoma and 1 small cell lung cancer patients. The study compared bulk TCRbeta repertoires between lung tumor tissue and matched distant non-tumor lung tissue from 15 lung cancer patients. The roughly 15 patients were aged roughly 31 to 85 years, included roughly ten men and 5 women, and had TNM stage I to III disease. Sequencing generated a total of 125,075,908 productive TCRbeta reads, averaging roughly 4.3 million reads per sample. Around 31 paired specimens, one tumor and one normal lung sample per patient, were profiled by TCRbeta CDR3 sequencing.

On the study overall, not on this receptor specifically: The top 100 clones made up a significantly larger cumulative share of the repertoire in normal lung than in tumor tissue. With only approximately 16 patients in the cohort, the authors noted that larger samples and more detailed clinical data are needed. Younger patients had significantly higher TCR diversity, and higher tumor TCR diversity was associated with shorter overall and disease-free survival. TCR diversity (inverse Simpson) was significantly higher in tumor than in normal lung tissue (roughly 430 vs 170, P = 0.0075, Mann-Whitney U test). Peripheral blood was not sequenced, so blood TCRbeta repertoires in these lung cancer patients were not examined. Neither the sequencing platform nor unique molecular identifiers are named or mentioned anywhere in the methods.

What was sequenced was lung tumor tissue. This chain joins TRBV11-2 to TRBJ2-6; possibly the D gene is TRBD1, per 5 matching bases. The sequence was obtained from a woman aged 35 to 49 with non-small cell lung cancer. The DNA reads as follows: TGTGCAAGCTGCTGGTCAGACCTCTCTGGGGCCAACGTCCTGTCTTTC. Its protein product is CASCWSDLSGANVLSF.